This entry describes one T cell receptor beta chain. Its antigen is not known. This sample was included in a study of memory CD4+ T cells and cytomegalovirus serostatus. Across the study: Donors were healthy Belgian adults, under 10 CMV seropositive and 24 seronegative. Regarding the study as a whole: Repertoires predicted CMV serostatus with median bootstrapped AUC of roughly 0.96. CD4+ memory repertoires contained about two fifths of the roughly 160 reported CMV TCRbeta sequences.

V was cut by 1 base and J by 5 bases, with 9 bases left in between. The CDR3 is made up of 14 amino acids. CDR1 and CDR2 from the germline V gene are SGHDT and YYEEEE. Method: immunoSEQ multiplex PCR; TCRdb's copy keeps in-frame clones and lacks some. The data hold 45,000 to 55,000 clones, with just over 75% observed a single time. Single viable CD3+CD4+CD8-CD45RO+ cells were sorted as the memory CD4+ T cells. The TCR sequence derives from an adult in good health and CMV-seronegative. This chain uses TRBV5-6 with TRBJ2-2; unclear D gene. Source material: memory CD4+ T cells from blood. The CDR3 is CASSLRVRTGELFF. Written as DNA, the CDR3 is TGTGCCAGCAGCTTGAGGGTACGAACCGGGGAGCTGTTTTTT.